Each of the 11 T cell receptor beta chains below was sequenced from the same sample in a study of blood T cell repertoires in COVID-19 (dated by TCRdb to the early 2020s). The method behind the library was the immunoSEQ multiplex PCR assay. TCRdb limited this immuneACCESS table to in-frame rearrangements with V and J called. A share of clones is missing; checked studies link under half to unresolved V genes, and the rest is unexplained. Across this sample there are 310,000 or so clones, with roughly 89% seen only once. The ten most abundant clones make up 1.7% of the sample. The sample comprised PBMCs or T cells enriched from blood (not recorded which). The receptor set was obtained from a woman younger than 30 with acute COVID-19.

The rearrangement joins TRBV23-1 to TRBJ2-1; 7 nucleotides agree with TRBD2. TRBV23-1 has ORF status, its function being uncertain. J gave up 8 bases and V 0 bases, and 1 base lay outside the gene matches. This CDR3 spans 13 amino acids. The chain's CDR3 is CASSQSGGHEQFF. CDR3 nucleotides: TGCGCCAGCAGTCAATCGGGAGGGCATGAGCAGTTCTTC.

The chain combines TRBV11-2 with TRBJ2-1; 10 positions agree with TRBD2. Germline CDR1 SGHAT, CDR2 FQNNGV. This CDR3 region has 15 residues. After removal of 6 bases from V and 6 bases from J, the junction contained 8 bases not matched to a gene. CDR3 sequence reads: CASRVAGGGGNEQFF. CDR3 in DNA: TGTGCCAGCAGGGTAGCGGGAGGTGGGGGCAATGAGCAGTTCTTC.

V gene TRBV7-9 combines with J gene TRBJ2-1; 7 positions match TRBD1. In germline, CDR1 is SEHNR, CDR2 FQNEAQ (reference sequence). Trimming took 5 bases from V and 9 from J; bases not matched to a gene: 7. The CDR3 length is 13 residues. The CDR3, as DNA: TGTGCCAGCAGCCCAGACAGGGTGGGTGAGCAGTTCTTC. Its protein is CASSPDRVGEQFF.

This chain links TRBV10-1 with TRBJ2-1; possible D gene TRBD2, 6 bases. The CDR3 is 16 residues long. Germline CDR1 reads WNHNN; CDR2 reads SYGVQD (reference sequence). The ends were cut back, 3 bases at V and 1 base at J, with 13 bases in the middle. As DNA, the CDR3 is TGCGCCAGCAGTGAAAGGAGGCTAGCGTCCTACAATGAGCAGTTCTTC. Translated, it gives CASSERRLASYNEQFF.

This chain joins TRBV7-9 and TRBJ1-2, with TRBD1 matching 7 bases. Per the germline V gene, CDR1 is SEHNR and CDR2 is FQNEAQ (reference sequence). This CDR3 spans 14 amino acids. Trimming took 4 bases from V and 7 from J; bases not matched to a gene: 9. The CDR3 coding sequence is TGTGCCAGCAGCTCACTGACAGGGTCGGGTGGCTACACCTTC. Its translation is CASSSLTGSGGYTF.

A single count supports this clone. V is TRBV7-2 and J is TRBJ1-6, with 9 bases that match TRBD1. V shed 0 bases and J 10 bases; nucleotides not matched to a gene: 13. The CDR3 covers 18 residues. Germline V gene lookup returns CDR1 SGHTA and CDR2 FQGNSA. The CDR3 DNA reads TGTGCCAGCAGCTTAGCCTGGGTCTCACAGGGGGCGCGATCACCCCTCCACTTT. Protein: CASSLAWVSQGARSPLHF.

The gene calls are TRBV7-6 and TRBJ2-1; 13 bases are a match to TRBD2. V lost 0 bases, J lost 8 bases, and 7 bases stayed unmatched. Germline loops: CDR1 SGHVS, CDR2 FNYEAQ. This CDR3 contains 17 residues. CDR3 in amino acids: CASSLAGGTSGVYEQFF. Here the CDR3 DNA reads TGTGCCAGCAGCTTAGCGGGAGGGACTAGCGGGGTGTATGAGCAGTTCTTC.

The chain carries TRBV3-1 (or the pseudogene TRBV3-2) and TRBJ1-5; TRBD1 matches at 7 bases. Germline-derived CDR1 and CDR2 are LGHDT and YNNKEL (reference sequence). The CDR3 is made up of 15 amino acids. J lost 8 bases, V lost 4 bases, and 11 bases had no gene match. The CDR3 DNA follows: TGTGCCAGCAGCCCCTACGGACAGGAACTAAAGCCCCAGCATTTT. It is translated as CASSPYGQELKPQHF.

The chain carries TRBV6-5 and TRBJ1-4, with 7 bases lining up with TRBD1. The CDR3 extends over 13 amino acids. Germline trimming cut 6 bases from V and 5 bases from J; bases unmatched to any gene: 3. In germline, CDR1 is MNHEY, CDR2 SVGAGI. The chain's CDR3 is CASRGTANEKLFF. The CDR3, as DNA: TGTGCCAGCAGAGGGACAGCGAATGAAAAACTGTTTTTT.

This chain joins TRBV18 and TRBJ2-3, with 9 nucleotides matching TRBD2. V was pared by 3 bases and J by 1 base, with 5 bases of the junction left unmatched. This CDR3 has 16 amino acids. Germline V lookup: CDR1 KGHSH, CDR2 LQKENI. The CDR3 nucleotides are TGTGCCAGCTCACCTAACGGCGGGAGGGGCACAGATACGCAGTATTTT. Protein: CASSPNGGRGTDTQYF.

The chain has TRBV4-1 and TRBJ2-1; unclear D gene. V was pared by 0 bases and J by 0 bases, with 15 bases between. CDR1 MGHRA and CDR2 YSYEKL come from the germline V gene. The CDR3 consists of 18 residues. DNA for the CDR3: TGCGCCAGCAGCCAAGAGGCGAGAATGGCAGGCTCCTACAATGAGCAGTTCTTC. Encoded protein: CASSQEARMAGSYNEQFF.